These 2 T cell receptor beta chains were all obtained from the same sample, sequenced in a study of early T cells in non-severe SARS-CoV-2 infection (dated by TCRdb to 2020 to 2023). Library method: 5' RACE. Sequenced on a NextSeq 500. In-frame beta chains were kept once TCRdb had trimmed the public reads at Q25 with fastp and called clones with MiXCR. Rows merge per CDR3 protein into single entries with the most common DNA and genes. The sample table records tens of thousands of distinct CDR3 sequences; over 9.5% of these occur just once. The top ten hold roughly 6.1% of the sample. Specimen: whole blood. The source of these receptors is an adult who was a healthcare worker with PCR-confirmed SARS-CoV-2 infection or an uninfected control (not recorded which).

This clonotype was detected many times. The chain recombines TRBV20-1 with TRBJ2-1, with D possibly being TRBD1 (5 bases). V was shortened by 0 bases and J by 6 bases, with 12 bases between the two germline ends. The CDR3 contains 14 residues. Germline CDR1 reads DFQATT; CDR2 reads SNEGSKA (reference sequence). CDR3 amino acids: CSARDLPRVNEQFF. DNA for the CDR3: TGCAGTGCTAGAGATCTGCCCAGGGTCAATGAGCAGTTCTTC.

J is TRBJ2-6 and V is TRBV19, with D maybe TRBD1 (6 bases). The V end lost 6 bases, the J end lost 5 bases, and 17 bases lay between the germline ends. The CDR3 spans 16 residues. Germline CDR1 and CDR2: LNHDA and SQIVND (reference sequence). The CDR3 protein is CASRGQRNTRANVLTF. In nucleotides, the CDR3 is TGTGCCAGTAGAGGACAGAGAAACACTCGGGCCAACGTCCTGACTTTC.